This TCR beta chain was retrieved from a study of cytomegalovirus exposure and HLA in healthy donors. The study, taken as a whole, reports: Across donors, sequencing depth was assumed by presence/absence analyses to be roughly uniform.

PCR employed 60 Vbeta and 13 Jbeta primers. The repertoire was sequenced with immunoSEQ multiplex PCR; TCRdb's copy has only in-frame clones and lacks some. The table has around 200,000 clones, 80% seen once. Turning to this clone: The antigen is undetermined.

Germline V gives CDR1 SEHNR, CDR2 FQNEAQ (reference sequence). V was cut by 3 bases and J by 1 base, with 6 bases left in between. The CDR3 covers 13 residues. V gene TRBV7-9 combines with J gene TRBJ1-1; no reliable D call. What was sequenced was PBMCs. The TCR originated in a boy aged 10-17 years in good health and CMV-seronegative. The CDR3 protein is CASSFGENTEAFF. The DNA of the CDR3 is TGTGCCAGCAGCTTCGGGGAGAACACTGAAGCTTTCTTT.